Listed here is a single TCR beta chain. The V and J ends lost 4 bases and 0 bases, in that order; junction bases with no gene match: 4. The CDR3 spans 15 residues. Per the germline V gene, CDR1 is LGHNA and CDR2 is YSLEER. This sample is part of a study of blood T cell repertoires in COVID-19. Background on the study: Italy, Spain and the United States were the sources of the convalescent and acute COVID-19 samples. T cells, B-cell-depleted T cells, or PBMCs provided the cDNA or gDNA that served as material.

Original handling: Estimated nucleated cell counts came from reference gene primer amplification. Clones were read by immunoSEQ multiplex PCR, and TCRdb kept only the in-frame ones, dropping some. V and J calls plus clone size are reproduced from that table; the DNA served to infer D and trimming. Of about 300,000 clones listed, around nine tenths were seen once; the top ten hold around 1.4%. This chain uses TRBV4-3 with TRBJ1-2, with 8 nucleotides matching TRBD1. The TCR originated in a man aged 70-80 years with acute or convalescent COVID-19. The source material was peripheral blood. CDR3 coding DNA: TGCGCCAGCAGCCGTTCAGGGGGCACTAACTATGGCTACACCTTC. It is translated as CASSRSGGTNYGYTF.